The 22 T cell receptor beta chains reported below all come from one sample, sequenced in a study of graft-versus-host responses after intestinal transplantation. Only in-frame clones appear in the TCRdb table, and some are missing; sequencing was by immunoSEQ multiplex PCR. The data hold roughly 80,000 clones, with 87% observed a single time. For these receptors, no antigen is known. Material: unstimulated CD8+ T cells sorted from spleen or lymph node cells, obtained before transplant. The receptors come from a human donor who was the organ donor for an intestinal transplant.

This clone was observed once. CDR3 DNA sequence: TGCGCCAGCAGCCAAGAGAGGATAAGCGGCAATCAGCCCCAGCATTTT. Residues: CASSQERISGNQPQHF. The chain employs TRBV4-1 and TRBJ1-5; D uncertain. V was cut by 0 bases and J by 2 bases, with 11 bases left in between. This CDR3 comprises 16 residues. Germline V gives CDR1 MGHRA, CDR2 YSYEKL.

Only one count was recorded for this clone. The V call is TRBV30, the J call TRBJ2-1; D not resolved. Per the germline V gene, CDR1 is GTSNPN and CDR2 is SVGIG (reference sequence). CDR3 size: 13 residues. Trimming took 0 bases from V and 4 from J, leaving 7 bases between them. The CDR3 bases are TGTGCCTGGAGTGTACTAATATACAATGAGCAGTTCTTC. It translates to CAWSVLIYNEQFF.

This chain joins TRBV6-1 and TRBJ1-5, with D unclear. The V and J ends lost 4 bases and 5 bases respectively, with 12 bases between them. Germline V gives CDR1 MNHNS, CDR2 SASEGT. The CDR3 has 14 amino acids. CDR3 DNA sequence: TGTGCCAGCAGTGCCTACCAAGGGCATCAGCCCCAGCATTTT. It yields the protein CASSAYQGHQPQHF.

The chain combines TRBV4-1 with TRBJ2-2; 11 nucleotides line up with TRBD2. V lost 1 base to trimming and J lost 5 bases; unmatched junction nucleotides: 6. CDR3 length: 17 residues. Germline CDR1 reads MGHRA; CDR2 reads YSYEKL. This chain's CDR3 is CASSQGVAGGQTGELFF. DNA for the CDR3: TGCGCCAGCAGCCAAGGGGTAGCGGGGGGGCAGACCGGGGAGCTGTTTTTT.

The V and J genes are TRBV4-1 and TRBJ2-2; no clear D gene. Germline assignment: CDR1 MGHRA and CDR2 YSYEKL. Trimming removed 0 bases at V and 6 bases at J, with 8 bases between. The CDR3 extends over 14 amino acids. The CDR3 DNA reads TGCGCCAGCAGCCAAGAAGGAGTCGCCGGGGAGCTGTTTTTT. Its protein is CASSQEGVAGELFF.

CDR3 sequence reads: CASTLRAGTYGYTF. The DNA of the CDR3 is TGTGCCAGCACCCTAAGAGCAGGGACCTATGGCTACACCTTC. The gene calls are TRBV27 and TRBJ1-2, with D perhaps matching TRBD1 (5 bases). CDR3 length: 14 amino acids. Germline loops: CDR1 MNHEY, CDR2 SMNVEV (reference sequence). V lost 7 bases, J lost 4 bases, and 16 bases lay in between.

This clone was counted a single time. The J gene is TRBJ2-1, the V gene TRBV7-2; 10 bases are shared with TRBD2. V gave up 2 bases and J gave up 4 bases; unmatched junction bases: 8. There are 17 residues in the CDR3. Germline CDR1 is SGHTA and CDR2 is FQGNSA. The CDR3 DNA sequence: TGTGCCAGCAGCTTAAGCGGGGGGGTCCTCCCTTACAATGAGCAGTTCTTC. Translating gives CASSLSGGVLPYNEQFF.

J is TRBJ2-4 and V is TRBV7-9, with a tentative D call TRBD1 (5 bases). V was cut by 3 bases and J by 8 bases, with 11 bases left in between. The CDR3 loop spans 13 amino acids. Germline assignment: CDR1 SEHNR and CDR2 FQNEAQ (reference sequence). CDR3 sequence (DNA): TGTGCCAGCAGCTTGACAGATCGTGACATTCAGTACTTC. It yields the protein CASSLTDRDIQYF.

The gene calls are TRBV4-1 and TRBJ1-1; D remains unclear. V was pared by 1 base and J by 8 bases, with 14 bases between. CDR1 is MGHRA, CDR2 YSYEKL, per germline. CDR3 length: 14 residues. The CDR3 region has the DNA TGCGCCAGCAGCCAAGTAGGAGGGCGCAAAGAAGCTTTCTTT. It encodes CASSQVGGRKEAFF.

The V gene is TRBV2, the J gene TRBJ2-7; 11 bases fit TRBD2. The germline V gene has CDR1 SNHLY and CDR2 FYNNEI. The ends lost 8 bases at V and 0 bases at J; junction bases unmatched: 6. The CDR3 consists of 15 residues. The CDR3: CASATSGGFSYEQYF. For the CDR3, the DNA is TGTGCCAGCGCAACTAGCGGGGGCTTCTCCTACGAGCAGTACTTC.

For the CDR3, the DNA is TGTGCCAGCAGTTTAGGCGTCTACGAGCAGTACTTC. This sequence encodes CASSLGVYEQYF. The J gene is TRBJ2-7, the V gene TRBV28; D is unclear. V shed 2 bases and J shed 3 bases, with 5 bases lying between them. Germline V CDR1 and CDR2: MDHEN, SYDVKM. The CDR3 contains 12 residues.

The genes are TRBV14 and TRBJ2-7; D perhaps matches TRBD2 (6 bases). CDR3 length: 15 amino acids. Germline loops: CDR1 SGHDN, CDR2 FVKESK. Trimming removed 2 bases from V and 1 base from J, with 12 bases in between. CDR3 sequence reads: CASSQRRGGSYEQYF. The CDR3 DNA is TGTGCCAGCAGCCAACGGAGGGGTGGGTCCTACGAGCAGTACTTC.

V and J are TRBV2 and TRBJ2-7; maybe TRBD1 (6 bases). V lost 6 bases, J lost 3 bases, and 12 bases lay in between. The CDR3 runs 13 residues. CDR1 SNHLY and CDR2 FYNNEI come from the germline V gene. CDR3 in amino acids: CASSETGYYEQYF. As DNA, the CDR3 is TGTGCCAGCAGCGAAACAGGGTACTACGAGCAGTACTTC.

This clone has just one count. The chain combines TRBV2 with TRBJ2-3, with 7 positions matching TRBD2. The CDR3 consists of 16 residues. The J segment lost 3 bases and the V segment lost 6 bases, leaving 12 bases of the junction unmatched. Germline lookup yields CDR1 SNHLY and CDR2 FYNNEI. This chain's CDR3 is CASRLTSSGPTDTQYF. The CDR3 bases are TGTGCCAGCAGACTGACTAGCTCAGGGCCTACAGATACGCAGTATTTT.

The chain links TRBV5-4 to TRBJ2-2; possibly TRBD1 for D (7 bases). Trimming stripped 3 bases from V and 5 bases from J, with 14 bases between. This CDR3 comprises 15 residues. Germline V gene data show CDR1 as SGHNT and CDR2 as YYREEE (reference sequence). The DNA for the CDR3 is TGTGCCAGCAGCTCTGCAGGGGGAGGAACCGGGGAGCTGTTTTTT. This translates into CASSSAGGGTGELFF.

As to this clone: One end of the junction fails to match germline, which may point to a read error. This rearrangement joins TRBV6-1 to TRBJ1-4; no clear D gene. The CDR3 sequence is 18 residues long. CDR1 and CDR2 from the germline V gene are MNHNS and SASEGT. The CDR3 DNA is TGTGCCAGCACTGAACCTTTATACGACTTAAGTGTCAATGAAAAACTGTTTTTT. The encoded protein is CASTEPLYDLSVNEKLFF.

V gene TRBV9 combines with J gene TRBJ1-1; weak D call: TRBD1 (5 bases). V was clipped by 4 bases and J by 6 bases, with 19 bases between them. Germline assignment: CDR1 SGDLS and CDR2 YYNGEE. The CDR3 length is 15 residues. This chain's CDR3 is CASSSLRSGEAEAFF. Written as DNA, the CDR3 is TGTGCCAGCAGCTCCCTTCGGTCGGGGGAAGCTGAAGCTTTCTTT.

The CDR3 DNA follows: TGTGCCACCTCCACCGAACCCTACAATGAGCAGTTCTTC. This translates into CATSTEPYNEQFF. The gene calls are TRBV5-6 and TRBJ2-1, with D unclear. The CDR3 is made up of 13 amino acids. Deletions cut 9 bases from V and 2 bases from J, with 12 bases between. Germline CDR1 is SGHDT and CDR2 is YYEEEE.

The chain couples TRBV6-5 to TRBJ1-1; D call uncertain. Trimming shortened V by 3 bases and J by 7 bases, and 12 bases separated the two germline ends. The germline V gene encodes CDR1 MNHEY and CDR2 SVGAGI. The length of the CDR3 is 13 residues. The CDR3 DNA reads TGTGCCAGCAGTTATTCCTATGAGGGTGAAGCTTTCTTT. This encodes CASSYSYEGEAFF.

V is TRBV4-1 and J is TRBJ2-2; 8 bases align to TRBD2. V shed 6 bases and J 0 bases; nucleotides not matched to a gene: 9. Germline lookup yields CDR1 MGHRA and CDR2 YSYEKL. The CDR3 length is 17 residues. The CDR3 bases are TGCGCCAGCAGTCATAAAACTAGCGGAACGAACACCGGGGAGCTGTTTTTT. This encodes CASSHKTSGTNTGELFF.

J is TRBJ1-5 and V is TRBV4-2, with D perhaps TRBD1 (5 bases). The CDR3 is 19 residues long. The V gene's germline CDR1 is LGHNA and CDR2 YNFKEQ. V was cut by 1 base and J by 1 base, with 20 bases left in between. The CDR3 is CASSQGPNWGGLSNQPQHF. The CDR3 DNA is TGTGCCAGCAGCCAAGGTCCTAACTGGGGGGGACTGAGCAATCAGCCCCAGCATTTT.

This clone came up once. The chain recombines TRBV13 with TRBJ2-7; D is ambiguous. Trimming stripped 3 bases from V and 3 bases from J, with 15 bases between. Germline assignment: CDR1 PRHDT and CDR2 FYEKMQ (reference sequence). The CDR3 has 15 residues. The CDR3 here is CASSFSRLANYEQYF. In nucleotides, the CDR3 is TGTGCCAGCAGCTTTTCCAGGCTCGCTAACTACGAGCAGTACTTC.